Shown below are 32 T cell receptor beta chains from a single sample sequenced in a study of blood T cell repertoires in COVID-19. Method: immunoSEQ multiplex PCR; TCRdb's copy keeps in-frame clones and lacks some. The profile shows fewer than 110,000 clones, roughly 88% of them singletons. Sequences were obtained from peripheral blood. These receptors were collected from a human donor in a cohort sampled during active COVID-19.

This clone was detected once. V and J are TRBV30 and TRBJ1-2, with 9 bases aligning to TRBD1. This CDR3 spans 12 amino acids. CDR1 is GTSNPN and CDR2 is SVGIG in the germline V gene (reference sequence). Trimming cost V 7 bases and J 5 bases; bases outside gene matches: 5. This CDR3 is CAYPQGAYGYTF. CDR3 bases: TGTGCCTATCCACAGGGGGCGTATGGCTACACCTTC.

This clone was counted once. The chain employs TRBV6-5 and TRBJ2-3; D gene unclear. CDR1 MNHEY and CDR2 SVGAGI come from the germline V gene. V dropped 4 bases and J dropped 3 bases, with 8 bases sitting between them. This CDR3 is 13 amino acids long. This CDR3 reads CASSFRRTDTQYF. The CDR3 nucleotides are TGTGCCAGCAGTTTTCGCAGGACAGATACGCAGTATTTT.

This sequence joins TRBV5-6 and TRBJ1-2; 7 bases fit TRBD1. The CDR3 is 14 amino acids. The germline V gene encodes CDR1 SGHDT and CDR2 YYEEEE. The junction had 10 bases not matched to a gene; V was cut back by 4 bases and J by 7 bases. The CDR3 protein is CASSLPDRVGGYTF. CDR3 nucleotides: TGTGCCAGCAGCCTGCCCGACAGGGTTGGTGGCTACACCTTC.

The rearrangement uses TRBV6-6 and TRBJ2-1; the match to TRBD2 covers 9 bases. The junction had 10 bases not matched to a gene; V was cut back by 2 bases and J by 8 bases. Germline CDR1 and CDR2: MNHNY and SVGAGI (reference sequence). This CDR3 has 16 amino acids. The CDR3 region is CASSYARGGRTDEQFF. The CDR3 DNA follows: TGTGCCAGCAGTTACGCGCGGGGGGGGCGCACGGATGAGCAGTTCTTC.

This chain links TRBV2 with TRBJ1-1, with D possibly TRBD1 on 5 matching bases. Trimming cost V 4 bases and J 0 bases, with 9 bases left between them. The CDR3 contains 14 residues. The V gene's germline CDR1 is SNHLY and CDR2 FYNNEI. DNA for the CDR3: TGTGCCAGCAGTGCCCAGGGAATGAACACTGAAGCTTTCTTT. Amino acids: CASSAQGMNTEAFF.

This sequence joins TRBV7-8 and TRBJ2-1; 8 nucleotides align to TRBD2. Per the germline V gene, CDR1 is SGHVS and CDR2 is FQNEAQ. This CDR3 is built from 16 residues. Trimming at V came to 5 bases and at J to 3 bases, leaving 9 bases not matched to a gene. The CDR3 coding sequence is TGTGCCAGCAGCCCACGGAGACTAGCGAGCTACAATGAGCAGTTCTTC. Its protein product is CASSPRRLASYNEQFF.

Here the CDR3 DNA reads TGCGCCAGCAGCTTGAGTTGGCCCGGGAGCAATGAGCAGTTCTTC. Residues: CASSLSWPGSNEQFF. This sequence joins TRBV5-1 and TRBJ2-1; TRBD2 might be the D (6 bases). Looked up from germline, CDR1 is SGHRS and CDR2 is YFSETQ. Trimming shortened V by 1 base and J by 6 bases, and 14 bases separated the two germline ends. The CDR3 extends over 15 amino acids.

J is TRBJ1-1 and V is TRBV2; no reliable D call. Germline V gene sequence: CDR1 SNHLY, CDR2 FYNNEI. V was clipped by 8 bases and J by 6 bases, with 13 bases between them. The CDR3 runs to 12 residues. Written as DNA, the CDR3 is TGTGCCAGCGTGACTCTCTTGGCTGAAGCTTTCTTT. It codes for CASVTLLAEAFF. The full variable domain, completed using reference TRBV2 and TRBJ1-1, is EPEVTQTPSHQVTQMGQEVILRCVPISNHLYFYWYRQILGQKVEFLVSFYNNEISEKSEIFDDQFSVERPDGSNFTLKIRSTKLEDSAMYFCASVTLLAEAFFGQGTRLTVV.

The gene calls are TRBV5-1 and TRBJ2-5; D call uncertain. V was clipped by 0 bases and J by 5 bases, with 14 bases between them. There are 15 residues in the CDR3. CDR1 is SGHRS and CDR2 is YFSETQ in the germline V gene. CDR3 in amino acids: CASSLVRSQVETQYF. The CDR3 nucleotides read TGCGCCAGCAGCTTGGTTAGGAGCCAAGTCGAGACCCAGTACTTC. Supplemented by reference TRBV5-1 and TRBJ2-5, the full variable domain reads KAGVTQTPRYLIKTRGQQVTLSCSPISGHRSVSWYQQTPGQGLQFLFEYFSETQRNKGNFPGRFSGRQFSNSRSEMNVSTLELGDSALYLCASSLVRSQVETQYFGPGTRLLVL.

The genes are TRBV6-5 and TRBJ1-1, with 7 bases that match TRBD1. The CDR3 loop spans 15 amino acids. CDR1 is MNHEY and CDR2 is SVGAGI in the germline V gene. J was trimmed by 2 bases and V by 6 bases; bases with no gene match: 9. CDR3 in amino acids: CASRNRQGHNTEAFF. The CDR3 DNA reads as TGTGCCAGCAGAAATAGACAGGGACACAACACTGAAGCTTTCTTT.

This chain links TRBV7-8 with TRBJ1-5; no reliable D call. V lost 1 base and J 6 bases, leaving 16 bases between the germline ends. This CDR3 has 16 amino acids. Looked up from germline, CDR1 is SGHVS and CDR2 is FQNEAQ. CDR3 sequence reads: CASSLVVWGGGQPQHF. In DNA, the CDR3 is TGTGCCAGCAGCTTAGTGGTATGGGGAGGAGGTCAGCCCCAGCATTTT.

Details on this clone: Compared with germline, one end of the junction differs, possibly owing to a read error. J is TRBJ2-5 and V is TRBV7-7; a possible D gene is TRBD1 (6 bases). Germline-derived CDR1 and CDR2 are SSHAT and FNYEAQ (reference sequence). This CDR3 contains 14 residues. The CDR3 DNA follows: TGTGCTAGCAGCTCCACAGGGAGTGGGGAGACCCAGTACTTC. The encoded protein is CASSSTGSGETQYF.

In its sample, this clone was seen once. This chain joins TRBV12-3 or TRBV12-4 and TRBJ1-2; D is uncertain. The CDR3 extends over 13 amino acids. V lost 5 bases and J 0 bases, leaving 7 bases between the germline ends. CDR3 sequence: CASSPLANYGYTF. DNA for the CDR3: TGTGCCAGCAGTCCGTTAGCTAACTATGGCTACACCTTC.

The rearrangement uses TRBV7-3 and TRBJ2-2; the match to TRBD1 covers 7 bases. Germline-derived CDR1 and CDR2 are SGHTA and FQGTGA. The CDR3 is made up of 14 amino acids. V was clipped by 6 bases and J by 7 bases; unmatched bases: 8. The CDR3 coding sequence is TGTGCCAGCAGACAGGGGAGTGGGAACGGGGAGCTGTTTTTT. Protein sequence: CASRQGSGNGELFF.

The rearrangement uses TRBV5-4 and TRBJ2-5; 9 bases map to TRBD1. Trimming at V came to 4 bases and at J to 5 bases, leaving 6 bases not matched to a gene. Germline CDR1 is SGHNT and CDR2 is YYREEE (reference sequence). The CDR3 spans 14 residues. The CDR3 here is CASSPGTGRETQYF. The CDR3 nucleotides are TGTGCCAGCAGCCCCGGGACAGGGAGGGAGACCCAGTACTTC.

The V gene is TRBV25-1, the J gene TRBJ1-5, with TRBD1 identical over 7 bases. The junction had 4 bases not matched to a gene; V was cut back by 4 bases and J by 7 bases. CDR1 and CDR2 (germline): MGHDK, SYGVNS. This CDR3 is built from 13 residues. The CDR3 spells CASSAGGGQPQHF. The CDR3 DNA sequence: TGTGCCAGCAGTGCCGGAGGGGGCCAGCCCCAGCATTTT.

About this clone itself: Mismatch with germline at one junction end may stem from a read error. This rearrangement joins TRBV7-7 to TRBJ2-1; tentatively, D is TRBD2 (6 bases). This CDR3 is built from 17 residues. The germline V gene encodes CDR1 SSHAT and CDR2 FNYEAQ (reference sequence). Here the CDR3 reads CASSPRTGVYSYNEQFF. The DNA for the CDR3 is TGTGCTAGCAGCCCTCGCACGGGGGTTTATTCCTACAATGAGCAGTTCTTC.

The chain joins TRBV30 to TRBJ2-1; D gene ambiguous. The CDR3 extends over 16 amino acids. In germline, CDR1 is GTSNPN, CDR2 SVGIG (reference sequence). Trimming pared 4 bases from V and 0 bases from J, leaving 16 bases between. CDR3 sequence (DNA): TGTGCCTGGACTGACCTTTCGCGGAGCTCCTACAATGAGCAGTTCTTC. Protein: CAWTDLSRSSYNEQFF.

The chain is built from TRBV9 and TRBJ2-5, with D perhaps matching TRBD2 (6 bases). V lost 0 bases, J lost 4 bases, and 7 bases lay in between. Per germline, CDR1 SGDLS and CDR2 YYNGEE. The CDR3 has 13 residues. The CDR3 protein is CASSVVGRETQYF. The CDR3 bases are TGTGCCAGCAGCGTAGTCGGGAGAGAGACCCAGTACTTC.

The chain uses TRBV27 and TRBJ2-7; D is perhaps TRBD2 (5 bases). CDR3 length equals 14 residues. Germline V gene sequence: CDR1 MNHEY, CDR2 SMNVEV (reference sequence). V was clipped by 3 bases and J by 3 bases, with 12 bases between them. The CDR3 coding sequence is TGTGCCAGCAGTTTGGGGAGTTCCCGCTACGAGCAGTACTTC. Translation gives CASSLGSSRYEQYF.

The chain is built from TRBV24-1 and TRBJ2-7; 7 bases match TRBD2. CDR1 and CDR2 (germline): KGHDR, SFDVKD. V trimming: 4 bases; J trimming: 6 bases; junction bases outside the gene matches: 8. The CDR3 totals 14 residues. For the CDR3, the DNA is TGTGCCACCAGTGACCCGGCGGGGGAGGGCGAGCAGTACTTC. Encoded protein: CATSDPAGEGEQYF.

The V and J genes are TRBV7-3 and TRBJ1-6; 9 bases match TRBD1. Germline CDR1 reads SGHTA; CDR2 reads FQGTGA. With 3 bases clipped from V and 9 bases from J, the junction kept 3 bases outside the gene matches. CDR3 length equals 14 residues. This chain's CDR3 is CASSFDRGTSPLHF. The CDR3 nucleotides are TGTGCCAGCAGCTTCGACAGGGGGACTTCACCCCTCCACTTT.

This chain joins TRBV11-3 and TRBJ2-3, with 14 bases fitting TRBD2. After removal of 5 bases from V and 3 bases from J, the junction contained 4 bases not matched to a gene. CDR3 length: 16 residues. Per germline, CDR1 SGHNT and CDR2 YENEEA. In DNA, the CDR3 is TGTGCCAGCAGCCCCGGGACTAGCGGGAGAACAGATACGCAGTATTTT. As protein: CASSPGTSGRTDTQYF.

This chain uses TRBV30 with TRBJ1-1; a weak D match, TRBD1 (6 bases). Germline V lookup: CDR1 GTSNPN, CDR2 SVGIG (reference sequence). CDR3 length: 13 residues. Trimming removed 4 bases at V and 7 bases at J, with 16 bases between. In nucleotides, the CDR3 is TGTGCCTGGAAGATAGGGGGACGGAGTGAAGCTTTCTTT. It codes for CAWKIGGRSEAFF.

The chain couples TRBV2 to TRBJ2-3; 10 positions agree with TRBD2. J lost 1 base, V lost 6 bases, and 1 base had no gene match. Germline loops: CDR1 SNHLY, CDR2 FYNNEI. The CDR3 is made up of 14 amino acids. The chain's CDR3 is CASRLAGRTDTQYF. The CDR3 DNA is TGTGCCAGCAGACTAGCGGGACGCACAGATACGCAGTATTTT.

This sequence joins TRBV5-1 and TRBJ1-1; D ambiguous. V was trimmed by 4 bases and J by 1 base, leaving 11 bases between them. The CDR3 extends over 14 amino acids. CDR1 is SGHRS and CDR2 is YFSETQ in the germline V gene. The CDR3: CASSTMRENTEAFF. The CDR3 DNA follows: TGCGCCAGCAGCACGATGAGAGAGAACACTGAAGCTTTCTTT.

The rearrangement joins TRBV29-1 to TRBJ2-4; D possibly corresponds to TRBD2 (5 bases). Germline CDR1 reads SQVTM; CDR2 reads ANQGSEA. The V gene lost 7 bases and the J gene lost 7 bases, with 14 bases spanning the gap. The CDR3 consists of 12 residues. The CDR3 spells CSALGRWNIQYF. The CDR3 nucleotides are TGCAGCGCCCTGGGGAGATGGAACATTCAGTACTTC.

This sequence joins TRBV27 and TRBJ2-5, with 9 bases lining up with TRBD1. Germline CDR1 reads MNHEY; CDR2 reads SMNVEV (reference sequence). This CDR3 region has 15 residues. The V and J ends lost 9 bases and 4 bases, in that order; junction bases with no gene match: 12. Written as DNA, the CDR3 is TGTGCCAGTGGTGGGACAGGGCTTTTGTCAGAGACCCAGTACTTC. Its translation is CASGGTGLLSETQYF.

This chain links TRBV7-9 with TRBJ2-3, with 10 bases aligning to TRBD2. The germline gives CDR1 SEHNR, CDR2 FQNEAQ (reference sequence). This CDR3 contains 16 residues. V shed 1 base, J shed 4 bases, and the junction held 5 bases outside the gene matches. In DNA form, the CDR3 reads TGTGCCAGCAGCTTAGTGCTAGCGGGAGTATCAGATACGCAGTATTTT. Translation gives CASSLVLAGVSDTQYF. The whole variable domain, remainder taken from reference TRBV7-9 and TRBJ2-3, is DTGVSQNPRHKITKRGQNVTFRCDPISEHNRLYWYRQTLGQGPEFLTYFQNEAQLEKSRLLSDRFSAERPKGSFSTLEIQRTEQGDSAMYLCASSLVLAGVSDTQYFGPGTRLTVL.

The genes are TRBV3-1 (or the pseudogene TRBV3-2) and TRBJ1-5, with unresolved D. Germline CDR1 is LGHDT and CDR2 is YNNKEL (reference sequence). There are 14 residues in the CDR3. V shed 0 bases and J shed 6 bases, with 9 bases lying between them. This CDR3 reads CASSQDAGGQPQHF. The CDR3 DNA follows: TGTGCCAGCAGCCAAGATGCGGGTGGTCAGCCCCAGCATTTT.

About this clone: This sample also contains other DNA sequences that code for the same CDR3. The chain uses TRBV28 and TRBJ2-7, with 8 nucleotides matching TRBD1. Germline V gene lookup returns CDR1 MDHEN and CDR2 SYDVKM. Trimming took 2 bases from V and 6 from J; bases not matched to a gene: 3. This CDR3 contains 13 residues. DNA for the CDR3: TGTGCCAGCAGTTTACAGGGGGCGGGCGAGCAGTACTTC. Its protein is CASSLQGAGEQYF.

The chain couples TRBV6-5 to TRBJ1-2; perhaps TRBD1 as D (5 bases). V lost 2 bases and J lost 5, with 15 bases in between. The CDR3 has 15 amino acids. CDR1 MNHEY and CDR2 SVGAGI come from the germline V gene. The CDR3 here is CASSYVDGGRYGYTF. DNA of the CDR3: TGTGCCAGCAGTTACGTCGACGGGGGGAGGTATGGCTACACCTTC.